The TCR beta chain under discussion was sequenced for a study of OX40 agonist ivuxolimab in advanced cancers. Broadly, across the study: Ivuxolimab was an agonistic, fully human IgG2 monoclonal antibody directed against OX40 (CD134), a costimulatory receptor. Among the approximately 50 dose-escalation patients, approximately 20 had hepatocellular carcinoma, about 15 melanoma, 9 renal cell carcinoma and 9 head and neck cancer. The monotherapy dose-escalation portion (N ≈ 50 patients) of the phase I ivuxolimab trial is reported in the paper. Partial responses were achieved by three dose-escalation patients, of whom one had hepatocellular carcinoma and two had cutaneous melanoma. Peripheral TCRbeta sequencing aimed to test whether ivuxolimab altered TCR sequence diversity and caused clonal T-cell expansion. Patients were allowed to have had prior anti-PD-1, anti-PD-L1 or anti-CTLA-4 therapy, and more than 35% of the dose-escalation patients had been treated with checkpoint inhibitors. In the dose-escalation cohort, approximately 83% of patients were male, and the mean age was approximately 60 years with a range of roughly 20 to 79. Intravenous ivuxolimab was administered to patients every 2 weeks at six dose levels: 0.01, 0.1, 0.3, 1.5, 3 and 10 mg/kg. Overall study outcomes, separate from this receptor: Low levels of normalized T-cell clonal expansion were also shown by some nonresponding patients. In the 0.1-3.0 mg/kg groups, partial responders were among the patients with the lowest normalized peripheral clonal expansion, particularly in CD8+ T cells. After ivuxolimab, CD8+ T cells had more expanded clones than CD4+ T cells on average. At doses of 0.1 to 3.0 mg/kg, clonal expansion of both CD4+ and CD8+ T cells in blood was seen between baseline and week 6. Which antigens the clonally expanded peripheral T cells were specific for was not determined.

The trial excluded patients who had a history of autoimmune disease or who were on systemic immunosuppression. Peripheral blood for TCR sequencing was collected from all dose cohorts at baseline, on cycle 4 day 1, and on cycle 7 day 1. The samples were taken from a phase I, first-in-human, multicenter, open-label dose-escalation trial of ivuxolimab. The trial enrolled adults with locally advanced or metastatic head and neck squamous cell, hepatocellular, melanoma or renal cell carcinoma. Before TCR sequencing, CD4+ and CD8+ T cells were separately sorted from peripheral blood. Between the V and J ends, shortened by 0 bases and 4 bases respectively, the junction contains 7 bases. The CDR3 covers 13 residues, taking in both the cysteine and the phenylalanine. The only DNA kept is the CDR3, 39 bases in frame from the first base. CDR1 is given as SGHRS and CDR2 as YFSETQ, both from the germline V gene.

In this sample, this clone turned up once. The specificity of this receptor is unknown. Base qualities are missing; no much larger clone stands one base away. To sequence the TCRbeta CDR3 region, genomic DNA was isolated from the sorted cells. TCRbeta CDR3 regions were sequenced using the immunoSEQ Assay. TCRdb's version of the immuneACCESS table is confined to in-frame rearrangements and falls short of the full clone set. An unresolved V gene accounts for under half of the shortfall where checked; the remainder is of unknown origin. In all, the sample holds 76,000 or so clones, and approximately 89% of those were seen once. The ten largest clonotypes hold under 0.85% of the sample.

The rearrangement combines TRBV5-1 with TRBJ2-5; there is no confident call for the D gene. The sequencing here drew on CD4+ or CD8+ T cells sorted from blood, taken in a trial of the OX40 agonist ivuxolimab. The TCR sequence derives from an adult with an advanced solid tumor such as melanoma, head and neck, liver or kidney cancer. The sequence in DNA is TGCGCCAGCAGCTTGGAATATCGAGAGACCCAGTACTTC. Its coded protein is CASSLEYRETQYF. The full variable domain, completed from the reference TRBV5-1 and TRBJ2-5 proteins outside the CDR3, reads KAGVTQTPRYLIKTRGQQVTLSCSPISGHRSVSWYQQTPGQGLQFLFEYFSETQRNKGNFPGRFSGRQFSNSRSEMNVSTLELGDSALYLCASSLEYRETQYFGPGTRLLVL.